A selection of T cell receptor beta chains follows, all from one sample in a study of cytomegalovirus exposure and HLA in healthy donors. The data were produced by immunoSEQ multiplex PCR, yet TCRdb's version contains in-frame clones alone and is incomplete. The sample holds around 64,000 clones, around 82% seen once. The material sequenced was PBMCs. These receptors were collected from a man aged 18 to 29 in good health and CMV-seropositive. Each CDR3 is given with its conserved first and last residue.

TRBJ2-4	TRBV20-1	CSASRNIQYF
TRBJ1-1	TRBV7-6	CASSLEGAETEAFF
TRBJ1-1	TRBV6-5	CASSSPGQGKTEAFF
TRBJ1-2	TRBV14	CASSHNRGEDYGYTF
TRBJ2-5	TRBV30	CACQQGLGETQYF
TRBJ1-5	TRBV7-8	CASSLVTGGGQPQHF
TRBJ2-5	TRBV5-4	CASSHSKAGGRETQYF
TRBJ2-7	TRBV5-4	CASSFGPDYEQYF
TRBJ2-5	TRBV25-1	CASSGGTGPGETQYF
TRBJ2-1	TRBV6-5	CASTPWASGHNEQFF
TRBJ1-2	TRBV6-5	CASSFRGHERGYTF